Below, 27 T cell receptor beta chains from the same sample are listed, as sequenced in a study of Graves' ophthalmopathy and Graves' hyperthyroidism. Investigators amplified TCR beta CDR3 regions from RNA transcripts. An opening RT-PCR round employed HTBI primers and preceded a second-round multiplex PCR. TCRdb used MiXCR to reprocess the multiplex PCR reads, holding one entry per CDR3 protein. The table includes under 250,000 distinct CDR3 sequences, 25% to 30% detected once. The sequencing sample was made of peripheral blood. Receptors originate from a man aged 50-59 years with Graves' ophthalmopathy.

The V gene is TRBV7-2, the J gene TRBJ1-6, with unresolved D. V gave up 5 bases and J gave up 7 bases, with 12 bases separating them. The CDR3 consists of 14 residues. CDR1 is SGHTA and CDR2 is FQGNSA in the germline V gene. CDR3 region: CASSPPGLNSPLHF. The CDR3 nucleotides are TGTGCCAGCAGCCCGCCGGGCCTCAATTCACCCCTCCACTTT.

This clonotype was detected many times. This chain joins TRBV28 and TRBJ1-1; D is unresolved. Germline V gene sequence: CDR1 MDHEN, CDR2 SYDVKM. V dropped 5 bases and J dropped 6 bases, with 19 bases sitting between them. This CDR3 has 15 residues. Here the CDR3 DNA reads TGTGCCAGCAGTAGGGTCTTGGGAGAAGGTGCTGAAGCTTTCTTT. Translating it yields CASSRVLGEGAEAFF.

This chain links TRBV28 with TRBJ2-7, with D possibly matching TRBD2 (6 bases). The CDR3 length is 15 residues. Germline V lookup: CDR1 MDHEN, CDR2 SYDVKM. With 7 bases removed from V and 2 bases from J, the gap between germline ends came to 18 bases. CDR3 coding DNA: TGTGCCAGCATTCCCCCCGGGGGAGGTCCCTACGAGCAGTACTTC. Its translation is CASIPPGGGPYEQYF. The complete variable domain, with remaining parts taken from reference TRBV28 and TRBJ2-7, reads DVKVTQSSRYLVKRTGEKVFLECVQDMDHENMFWYRQDPGLGLRLIYFSYDVKMKEKGDIPEGYSVSREKKERFSLILESASTNQTSMYLCASIPPGGGPYEQYFGPGTRLTVT.

This sequence joins TRBV6-1 and TRBJ1-1; D is perhaps TRBD1 (6 bases). The V and J ends lost 2 bases and 4 bases respectively, with 8 bases between them. The CDR3 sequence is 13 residues long. Germline V gene sequence: CDR1 MNHNS, CDR2 SASEGT. In nucleotides, the CDR3 is TGTGCCAGCAGTGAAACAGGGTTCACTGAAGCTTTCTTT. This codes for CASSETGFTEAFF.

At least ten counts were recorded for this clonotype. The chain's CDR3 is CASSTSGPEGNSPLHF. The CDR3 DNA sequence: TGTGCCAGCAGTACCTCAGGGCCCGAGGGTAATTCACCCCTCCACTTT. This sequence joins TRBV6-5 and TRBJ1-6, with D tentatively TRBD1 (5 bases). CDR1 is MNHEY and CDR2 is SVGAGI in the germline V gene. The CDR3 has 16 residues. With 5 bases removed from V and 6 bases from J, the gap between germline ends came to 17 bases.

This clonotype was seen ten or more times. V usage is TRBV6-4 and J usage is TRBJ2-4; TRBD1 matches 12 bases. CDR3 length: 19 residues. With V trimmed by 0 bases and J by 1 base, 7 bases remained unmatched. Germline-derived CDR1 and CDR2 are MRHNA and SNTAGT. The CDR3, as DNA: TGTGCCAGCAGTGACTCCGGGACAGGGGGCATTATGGCCAAAAACATTCAGTACTTC. This sequence encodes CASSDSGTGGIMAKNIQYF.

This clonotype was counted at least ten times. The chain recombines TRBV6-2 or TRBV6-3 with TRBJ1-5; no firm D call. This CDR3 is 15 amino acids long. Trimming took 2 bases from V and 2 from J, leaving 10 bases between them. Germline lookup yields CDR1 MNHEY and CDR2 SVGEGT. The CDR3 DNA reads TGTGCCAGCAGTTACGACGGAGGGCGCAATCAGCCCCAGCATTTT. As protein: CASSYDGGRNQPQHF.

In this sample, this clonotype turned up many times. Written as DNA, the CDR3 is TGCGCCAGCAGCGAGCAGGGACAGGGGGGAACCGGGGAGCTGTTTTTT. This translates into CASSEQGQGGTGELFF. The chain carries TRBV5-1 and TRBJ2-2, with 11 bases that match TRBD1. The CDR3 has 16 amino acids. In germline, CDR1 is SGHRS, CDR2 YFSETQ. The trim removed 4 bases at V and 5 bases at J, leaving 7 bases unmatched. Together with reference TRBV5-1 and TRBJ2-2, the CDR3 gives the full variable domain: KAGVTQTPRYLIKTRGQQVTLSCSPISGHRSVSWYQQTPGQGLQFLFEYFSETQRNKGNFPGRFSGRQFSNSRSEMNVSTLELGDSALYLCASSEQGQGGTGELFFGEGSRLTVL.

This clonotype was seen ten or more times. The chain links TRBV6-5 to TRBJ1-2; D is ambiguous. Trimming took 0 bases from V and 4 from J, leaving 6 bases between them. This CDR3 has 13 amino acids. The germline V gene encodes CDR1 MNHEY and CDR2 SVGAGI. In DNA form, the CDR3 reads TGTGCCAGCAGTTACTCGATGGGCTATGGCTACACCTTC. Its translation is CASSYSMGYGYTF.

Many counts were recorded for this clonotype. The chain has TRBV2 and TRBJ2-1; 8 nucleotides align to TRBD2. Germline V CDR1 and CDR2: SNHLY, FYNNEI. This CDR3 spans 15 amino acids. V shed 4 bases, J shed 1 base, and the junction held 3 bases outside the gene matches. CDR3 in DNA: TGTGCCAGCAGTGGCGGGAGGAGGTCCTACAATGAGCAGTTCTTC. This sequence encodes CASSGGRRSYNEQFF.

In this sample, this clonotype turned up many times. The chain has TRBV12-3 or TRBV12-4 and TRBJ1-3; TRBD1 matches 9 bases. This CDR3 region has 16 residues. V was pared by 3 bases and J by 4 bases, with 7 bases of the junction left unmatched. DNA for the CDR3: TGTGCCAGCAGTTTTGCTCCGGGACAGGGAGGAAACACCATATATTTT. Its translation is CASSFAPGQGGNTIYF.

The chain is built from TRBV2 and TRBJ2-6; 7 bases agree with TRBD1. This CDR3 is built from 16 residues. Germline V lookup: CDR1 SNHLY, CDR2 FYNNEI. Trimming took 4 bases from V and 2 from J; bases not matched to a gene: 5. The CDR3 coding sequence is TGTGCCAGCAGTGTCTCTGGGACAGCTGGGGCCAACGTCCTGACTTTC. It is translated as CASSVSGTAGANVLTF.

The J gene is TRBJ1-1, the V gene TRBV7-8, with TRBD1 identical over 10 bases. This CDR3 has 16 residues. Germline V gene data show CDR1 as SGHVS and CDR2 as FQNEAQ. J was trimmed by 5 bases and V by 1 base; bases with no gene match: 7. The DNA for the CDR3 is TGTGCCAGCAGCTTAGTACGGTGGGACAGGGGAACTGAAGCTTTCTTT. Its protein product is CASSLVRWDRGTEAFF.

This clonotype was recorded many times. J is TRBJ2-5 and V is TRBV11-2, with D possibly being TRBD1 (5 bases). This CDR3 is built from 14 residues. Germline-derived CDR1 and CDR2 are SGHAT and FQNNGV. V was trimmed by 6 bases and J by 3 bases, leaving 14 bases between them. The chain's CDR3 is CASRAENRKETQYF. CDR3 nucleotides: TGTGCCAGCAGGGCCGAGAACAGGAAAGAGACCCAGTACTTC. Full variable domain (outside the CDR3, taken from reference TRBV11-2 and TRBJ2-5): EAGVAQSPRYKIIEKRQSVAFWCNPISGHATLYWYQQILGQGPKLLIQFQNNGVVDDSQLPKDRFSAERLKGVDSTLKIQPAKLEDSAVYLCASRAENRKETQYFGPGTRLLVL.

At least ten counts were recorded for this clonotype. The V gene is TRBV14, the J gene TRBJ1-1; 9 bases match TRBD1. J lost 6 bases, V lost 4 bases, and 3 bases had no gene match. The CDR3 consists of 13 residues. Germline assignment: CDR1 SGHDN and CDR2 FVKESK. CDR3 sequence: CASSRWTGAEAFF. The CDR3 coding sequence is TGTGCCAGCAGCCGTTGGACAGGGGCTGAAGCTTTCTTT.

This clonotype occurred many times. V gene TRBV2 combines with J gene TRBJ1-1; D uncertain. CDR1 and CDR2 (germline): SNHLY, FYNNEI. The V gene lost 5 bases and the J gene lost 0 bases, with 7 bases spanning the gap. This CDR3 is built from 13 residues. CDR3 nucleotides: TGTGCCAGCAGTAGGGAGCTGAACACTGAAGCTTTCTTT. Its translation: CASSRELNTEAFF.

V is TRBV6-5 and J is TRBJ1-1, with D unresolved. This CDR3 is built from 15 residues. CDR1 and CDR2 from the germline V gene are MNHEY and SVGAGI. Trimming pared 1 base from V and 4 bases from J, leaving 13 bases between. As DNA, the CDR3 is TGTGCCAGCAGTTACTACCCTTGGGGAACCACTGAAGCTTTCTTT. It encodes CASSYYPWGTTEAFF.

V gene TRBV6-1 combines with J gene TRBJ2-1, with D perhaps matching TRBD2 (5 bases). The CDR3 is 12 amino acids. V was clipped by 4 bases and J by 9 bases, with 10 bases between them. Looked up from germline, CDR1 is MNHNS and CDR2 is SASEGT. CDR3 amino acids: CASSALRVEQFF. The CDR3 coding sequence is TGTGCCAGCAGTGCGTTGCGGGTTGAGCAGTTCTTC.

This clonotype occurred once. The V and J genes are TRBV7-2 and TRBJ2-5, with D perhaps matching TRBD1 (6 bases). V was clipped by 4 bases and J by 1 base, with 10 bases between them. CDR3 length: 14 residues. The germline V gene has CDR1 SGHTA and CDR2 FQGNSA. The CDR3: CASSSDSRQETQYF. In DNA form, the CDR3 reads TGTGCCAGCAGCTCGGACAGCCGCCAAGAGACCCAGTACTTC.

The V and J genes are TRBV20-1 and TRBJ1-1; D not resolved. CDR1 DFQATT and CDR2 SNEGSKA come from the germline V gene (reference sequence). The V end lost 6 bases, the J end lost 3 bases, and 17 bases lay between the germline ends. There are 14 residues in the CDR3. CDR3 nucleotide sequence: TGCAGTGCAGAGGAAGGGTCTGGTTACACTGAAGCTTTCTTT. Protein sequence: CSAEEGSGYTEAFF.

The rearrangement uses TRBV13 and TRBJ2-5, with 9 bases fitting TRBD1. Trimming took 5 bases from V and 4 from J; bases not matched to a gene: 11. CDR3 length: 16 amino acids. Germline values: CDR1 PRHDT, CDR2 FYEKMQ (reference sequence). This CDR3 reads CASSQKQGAFLETQYF. The CDR3 coding sequence is TGTGCCAGCAGCCAGAAACAGGGGGCGTTCTTAGAGACCCAGTACTTC.

This clonotype was observed a few times. CDR3 bases: TGTGCCAGCACCCTTTCCACAGGGAACACTGAAGCTTTCTTT. Its protein product is CASTLSTGNTEAFF. The chain links TRBV6-2 or TRBV6-3 to TRBJ1-1; D possibly corresponds to TRBD1 (5 bases). Trimming removed 7 bases from V and 1 base from J, with 13 bases in between. The CDR3 is 14 residues long. Germline CDR1 reads MNHEY; CDR2 reads SVGEGT.

There are many counts of this clonotype. This rearrangement joins TRBV6-2 or TRBV6-3 to TRBJ2-7, with TRBD1 matching over 9 bases. The CDR3 has 14 amino acids. V lost 4 bases and J lost 3; bases outside the gene matches: 4. Germline V gene lookup returns CDR1 MNHEY and CDR2 SVGEGT. CDR3 sequence reads: CASSSRDRVYEQYF. CDR3 DNA: TGTGCCAGCAGTTCACGGGACAGGGTCTACGAGCAGTACTTC.

The table lists this clonotype with many counts. DNA of the CDR3: TGTGCCAGCAGCTTAGGCAACCCCGGGGAGCTGTTTTTT. Its protein is CASSLGNPGELFF. V and J are TRBV13 and TRBJ2-2; D unresolved. The V gene lost 0 bases and the J gene lost 6 bases, with 5 bases spanning the gap. The CDR3 spans 13 residues. From germline, CDR1 is PRHDT and CDR2 FYEKMQ (reference sequence).

This clonotype was seen many times. The CDR3 DNA sequence: TGTGCCAGCAGTTTAGGGGGCTGGATCCAAGAGACCCAGTACTTC. It translates to CASSLGGWIQETQYF. J is TRBJ2-5 and V is TRBV12-3 or TRBV12-4, with D possibly TRBD1 on 5 matching bases. This CDR3 is 15 amino acids long. Deletions cut 1 base from V and 1 base from J, with 10 bases between.

V is TRBV20-1 and J is TRBJ1-1, with D unclear. With 0 bases removed from V and 1 base from J, the gap between germline ends came to 12 bases. Germline V gene lookup returns CDR1 DFQATT and CDR2 SNEGSKA (reference sequence). The CDR3 has 15 residues. Here the CDR3 DNA reads TGCAGTGCTAGAGATGCCCGGACTCCGAACACTGAAGCTTTCTTT. Residues: CSARDARTPNTEAFF.

This clonotype was picked up many times. The chain couples TRBV4-1 to TRBJ1-2; tentatively, D is TRBD1 (6 bases). The CDR3 is 17 amino acids. Trimming left V 0 bases short and J 0 bases short, with 14 bases between. Germline lookup yields CDR1 MGHRA and CDR2 YSYEKL. This CDR3 is CASSQEDRRPANYGYTF. The CDR3, as DNA: TGCGCCAGCAGCCAAGAAGACAGGCGGCCGGCTAACTATGGCTACACCTTC.